The subject of this entry is one T cell receptor beta chain. The data were taken from a study of blood T cells in healthy people across ages. Germline assignment: CDR1 MDHEN and CDR2 SYDVKM. The CDR3 totals 12 residues. Trimming took off 6 bases at V and 7 bases at J, with 13 bases between the two ends. A J-beta primer mix and a sample-barcoded 5' primer were used in a second PCR of roughly 7 to 12 cycles. TCRdb itself ran the 5' RACE reads through MiXCR, one entry per CDR3 protein. The sample includes 750,000 to 850,000 distinct CDR3 sequences, around a quarter of them seen just once. The same data also contributed to another study, on T cells of mothers and their children.

The origin of this receptor is a boy between 10 and 17 years old in good health. Source material: blood. The gene calls are TRBV28 and TRBJ2-7; weak D call: TRBD2 (6 bases). In DNA form, the CDR3 reads TGTGCCAGCAGCGGTGGGGGGTGGGAGCAGTACTTC. Translated: CASSGGGWEQYF. Full variable domain (rest looked up from reference TRBV28 and TRBJ2-7): DVKVTQSSRYLVKRTGEKVFLECVQDMDHENMFWYRQDPGLGLRLIYFSYDVKMKEKGDIPEGYSVSREKKERFSLILESASTNQTSMYLCASSGGGWEQYFGPGTRLTVT.